This T cell receptor (beta chain) was recorded in a study of blood T cell repertoires in COVID-19. Original data processing: Estimation of nucleated cell counts relied on the amplification of reference gene primers. The method was immunoSEQ multiplex PCR; TCRdb's version includes in-frame clones alone and lacks a portion of them. V and J calls and clone size follow that table, whereas D and trimming were derived from the DNA. The sample consists of under 300,000 clones, under 90% of them appearing once. Participants were aged roughly 18 to 100 years from about two dozen US areas. Donors in Cohort 3 counted as recovered after two negative PCRs, clearance, or symptom resolution. The germline CDR1 and CDR2 sequences are SNHLY and FYNNEI. There are 14 residues in the CDR3. Germline trimming cut 4 bases from V and 6 bases from J; bases unmatched to any gene: 3.

The material sequenced was PBMCs or T cells enriched from blood (not recorded which). The TCR comes from a woman between 40 and 50 years old who had recovered from COVID-19. This chain uses TRBV2 with TRBJ1-5; the match to TRBD1 covers 10 bases. The CDR3 DNA reads as TGTGCCAGCAGTGGGACAGGGGGGGGTCAGCCCCAGCATTTT. This sequence encodes CASSGTGGGQPQHF.